This TCR beta chain was observed in a study of cytomegalovirus exposure and HLA in healthy donors (dated 2017 in TCRdb). With respect to the entire study: An earlier analysis of some 620 of the donors reported around 280 Gb of sequence data and 117 million unique TCR beta sequences obtained from roughly 170 million T cells. Typing coverage differed by locus: A, B, C, DRB1 and DQB1 were typed in about 620-640 donors, DQA1 in about 500, DPA1 in 600 to 610, and DPB1 in 450 to 490. The study aimed to test whether signatures of past pathogen exposure could be identified by cataloging public T cell receptors. In a later analysis, previously published TCR beta repertoires from several hundred donors were re-analyzed and high-resolution HLA genotyping was added so that TCR occurrence patterns could be studied. To predict cytomegalovirus infection status, the study combined high-throughput TCR immunosequencing, statistical association of individual TCRs with disease status, and machine learning. Donor age, sex, ethnicity and CMV serostatus were compiled alongside the repertoire data. The genetic ancestry cluster associated with self-reported Caucasian donors included about 81% of the 398 genotyped donors. Rather than using new phenotypic data, the later analysis identified candidate immune exposures from TCR beta sequences and from how often those sequences occurred across donors. Across approximately 400 genotyped donors of the cohort, an average of roughly 200,000 unique TCR beta nucleotide sequences per donor were sequenced, and 15% to 20% of those sequences were non-productive. Both class I and class II loci were covered by HLA typing, at four-digit resolution. An early release covering more than 500 HLA-typed donors comprised approximately 290 gigabases of sequencing data and tens of millions of unique TCR sequences. The T cell repertoires of 550 to 850 subjects were profiled by immunosequencing and related to cytomegalovirus serostatus. Genome-wide SNP genotypes for about 65% of the roughly 700 donors were used in a later genetic analysis, which treated that subset as a discovery cohort. Every discovery cohort repertoire had been produced on one sequencing platform. A few DR-DQ haplotypes were treated as single units for association and clustering because of strong linkage in the cohort. To decide whether each TCR beta V gene segment behaved as functional or pseudogenic, an earlier analysis of some 570 of the donors relied on high-throughput TCR beta sequencing. Along with the roughly 670-subject first cohort, a separate validation cohort of over a hundred different subjects was used.

The library was produced with the immunoSEQ multiplex PCR assay. A mixture of 60 forward primers for TCR Vbeta segments and 13 reverse primers for TCR Jbeta segments was used in the multiplex PCR. A multiplex PCR assay on genomic DNA amplified the CDR3 region of rearranged TCR beta genes. Amplified TCR beta libraries were sequenced as 87-base-pair reads on the Illumina HiSeq System. The original methods were these. A later analysis counted some 80 million unique TCR beta chains across the roughly 700 repertoires, and some 11 million of these chains were shared by at least two donors. To remove PCR and sequencing errors, raw reads were error-corrected and collapsed into unique sequences using a nearest-neighbor algorithm that merged closely related sequences. CDR3 sequences were aligned to IMGT reference sequences to assign V, D and J gene segments. Each retained sequence needed at least a six-nucleotide match to both a V gene segment and a J gene segment. A rearrangement counted as productive if the CDR3 had no stop codons and remained in frame with V and J, and every other rearrangement counted as non-productive. CDR3 was defined by IMGT convention, running from the second conserved V-encoded cysteine to the conserved J-encoded phenylalanine. Sequences without an unambiguous match to a single V gene segment were excluded from the earlier analysis of about 600 of the donors. In an earlier analysis of some 590 of the donors, V segments were called functional above 56.7% productive rearrangements and were called segregating when the between-donor standard deviation exceeded 5%. A statistical classification framework was built for diagnosing cytomegalovirus status from the catalog of TCR beta chain sequences. A later analysis assigned V and J genes by comparing TCR nucleotide sequences with IMGT/GENE-DB human TR gene sequences. A later analysis assigned CDR3 sequences and most-parsimonious VDJ recombination scenarios with the TCRdist pipeline. In a later analysis, each TCR beta chain was defined by its CDR3 amino acid sequence together with its V-gene family, and reads without a unique V-gene family were excluded. A later analysis removed several hundred highly shared, low-generation-probability nucleotide sequences to deal with suspected cross-contamination and a sequencing artifact. For each public chain, a later analysis derived a clonal expansion index from normalized ranks of inferred template counts within each repertoire. In a later analysis, generation probabilities were computed with a VDJ recombination model fitted to out-of-frame rearrangements, and the resulting probabilities were checked against IGoR. In a later analysis, hypergeometric tests were used to score TCR-TCR, TCR-HLA and TCR-CMV co-occurrence, with a repertoire-size bias correction applied to TCR pairs. False discovery rates were estimated in a later analysis by permuting HLA or CMV assignments 20 times. In a later analysis, co-occurring TCRs were grouped using DBSCAN, with TCRdist sequence similarity added in when clustering inside HLA-allele-positive subsets. For co-occurrence clustering, repertoires with fewer than 30,000 or more than 120,000 public chains were excluded, along with about five repertoires with anomalous nucleotide sharing. TCRdb retrieved this table from immuneACCESS and kept in-frame rearrangements only. Not all clones are present; in checked studies, unresolved V genes account for under half, and no reason is known for the remainder. The V and J calls and the clone size are those of that table, but D and trimming were determined from the DNA. This sample is represented by 100,000 to 150,000 clones; 70% to 85% of them were singletons. Approximately 3.1% of the sample goes to the ten largest clones.

As to this clone: Its antigen is unknown. Qualities for individual bases were not recorded, and no much larger clone is one base off.

The junction carries 15 bases between V and J, which are trimmed by 2 bases and 8 bases respectively. The CDR3 contains 14 residues, cysteine and phenylalanine counted. Only the CDR3 DNA is retained, 42 bases long and in frame from the first base. Reading the germline V gene gives CDR1 MNHNS and CDR2 SASEGT. The cohort consisted of some 670 healthy bone marrow donors. Cohort members were all nominally healthy when sampled, although unrecorded immune exposures were likely present. The donor was CMV seropositive and was included in the group of some 290 seropositive cohort members. A peripheral blood sample was provided by each donor, and peripheral blood mononuclear cells were used for TCR beta sequencing. The Qiagen DNeasy Blood Extraction Kit was used to extract genomic DNA from the blood cell samples. Paper-wide results and their limitations: Some IMGT-functional V segments, including TRBV6-2 and TRBV6-3, could not be told apart with the 87-base-pair reads, so those segments were excluded. In vitro tests confirmed that a few of the cytomegalovirus-associated TCR beta chains recognize cytomegalovirus antigens. In the study, roughly 160 TCR beta chains were listed as associated with cytomegalovirus. The classifier was reported to diagnose cytomegalovirus status with high specificity and sensitivity in both the original and validation cohorts. The only immune exposure information available for the cohort was CMV serostatus. V-gene and J-gene trimming of TCR beta chains was associated with a missense DCLRE1C variant in a later genetic analysis, and the association was replicated in an independent cohort. In a later analysis, HLA-associated TCR beta chains showed more clonal expansion and lower generation probabilities than non-associated chains that were equally common. At a false discovery rate of 0.05, a later analysis linked roughly 17,000 TCR beta sequences to specific HLA alleles. Linkage disequilibrium might explain the correlated functional status among segregating V segments, but an unknown experimental factor could not be ruled out. Presence/absence analyses assumed roughly uniform sequencing depth across donors, an assumption that may not hold. Most TCR sequences were observed very rarely across donors, whereas some public TCRs were present in many individuals. Compared with the 666-donor mean, donors in an Asian-associated ancestry cluster had fewer N-insertions in productive TCRs, according to a later genetic analysis. According to the authors, the approach could potentially be generalized to other disease states and immunological phenotypes. Assigning TCR associations to individual alleles was difficult when HLA alleles, especially DR and DQ, strongly co-occurred. A cluster of highly shared sequence variants was judged likely to be a technical artifact of the sequencing pipeline. Only TCR beta chains were sequenced in this cohort, and the absence of alpha or paired-chain data limited detectable features. A later analysis found that most CMV-associated TCR beta chains appeared HLA-restricted, with HLA associations seemingly driven largely by CMV exposure. A later analysis reported that several top co-occurrence clusters appeared linked to parvovirus B19, influenza, CMV and Epstein-Barr virus. A further reported finding was that TCR beta sequences accurately predicted the HLA-A and HLA-B alleles for most subjects in the first cohort. A later analysis found that TCR association rates varied across HLA loci, with DRB1 alleles showing the most associated TCRs and HLA-C alleles the fewest. Because HLA typing was unavailable for some donors at each locus, only the typed subset was used in association tests. Broadly in line with IMGT annotations, most TCR beta V segments showed up in productive rearrangements about 90% or about 30% of the time in an earlier analysis of roughly 590 of the donors. Because counts were too low, seventeen rarely observed V segments, including chromosome 9 orphons, were left out of the earlier analysis of some 600 of the donors.

Recombination connected TRBV6-1 to TRBJ1-2, with a weak D call of TRBD1 (5 bases match). The TCR originated in a woman aged 18-29 years in good health and CMV-seropositive. The sequenced material came from PBMCs. The nucleotide sequence is given as TGTGCCAGCAGTGAAAGCGGGGACGGCGGGGGCTACACCTTC. This sequence encodes CASSESGDGGGYTF.